The table lists the clone carrying this T cell receptor beta chain with a few counts. The sample is drawn from a study of T cells in Graves' hyperthyroidism and ophthalmopathy. Stable disease denoted Graves' hyperthyroidism without ophthalmopathy progression within 18 months. The source of the PBMCs was less than 12 ml of fresh peripheral blood. Amplification yielded TCR beta CDR3 regions, with RNA transcripts as the source. The TCR CDR3 was amplified in a first-round RT-PCR using the HTBI primer set. TCRdb recomputed calls from the multiplex PCR reads with MiXCR, one row per CDR3 protein. The sample comprises about 690,000 distinct CDR3 sequences, 17% of which are singletons, and roughly 15% rests with the top ten. Germline V gene data show CDR1 as MNHNS and CDR2 as SASEGT. V was trimmed by 6 bases and J by 5 bases, leaving 20 bases between them. This CDR3 contains 16 residues.

Source material: blood. The rearrangement joins TRBV6-1 to TRBJ1-5, with D possibly TRBD1 on 5 matching bases. This receptor was taken from a man aged 50-59 years with Graves' hyperthyroidism. The CDR3 is CASRPPGHRLDQPQHF. The CDR3 DNA sequence: TGTGCCAGCAGGCCGCCCGGACACCGGCTCGATCAGCCCCAGCATTTT.